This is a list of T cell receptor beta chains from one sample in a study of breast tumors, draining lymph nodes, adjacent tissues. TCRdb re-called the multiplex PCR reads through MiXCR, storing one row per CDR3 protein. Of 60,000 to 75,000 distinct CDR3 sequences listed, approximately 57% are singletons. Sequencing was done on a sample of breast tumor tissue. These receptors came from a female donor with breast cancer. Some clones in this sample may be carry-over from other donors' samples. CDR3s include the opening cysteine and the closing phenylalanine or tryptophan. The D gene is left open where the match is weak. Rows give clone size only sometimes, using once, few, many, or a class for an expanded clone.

CASYRRTNYGYTF,TGTGCCAGCTATAGGAGGACCAACTATGGCTACACCTTC,NA,medium-sized,TRBJ1-2,TRBV28
CASSESRTGELFF,TGCGCCAGCAGTGAGTCCAGGACAGGGGAGCTGTTTTTT,NA,few,TRBJ2-2,TRBV10-2
CASSWTGGYEQYF,TGTGCCAGCAGTTGGACAGGGGGCTACGAGCAGTACTTC,TRBD1,many,TRBJ2-7,TRBV6-5
CASSPGLAGGRETQYF,TGTGCCAGTAGTCCGGGACTAGCGGGAGGCCGGGAGACCCAGTACTTC,TRBD2,NA,TRBJ2-5,TRBV19
CSARDPGQKSSGNTIYF,TGCAGTGCTAGAGACCCGGGACAGAAGAGCTCTGGAAACACCATATATTTT,TRBD1,NA,TRBJ1-3,TRBV20-1
CATSEGGHGRANVLTF,TGTGCCACCAGTGAGGGGGGCCACGGTCGGGCCAACGTCCTGACTTTC,NA,NA,TRBJ2-6,TRBV24-1
CASSLNSGGYTQYF,TGTGCCAGCAGCTTAAACAGCGGGGGGTATACTCAGTACTTC,TRBD2,NA,TRBJ2-4,TRBV5-5
CASSDQVSSYNSPLHF,TGTGCCAGCAGTGACCAGGTTAGCTCCTACAATTCACCCCTCCACTTT,NA,NA,TRBJ1-6,TRBV6-1
CASSQGLAGGRDEQFF,TGCGCCAGCAGCCAAGGCCTAGCGGGAGGTCGGGATGAGCAGTTCTTC,TRBD2,many,TRBJ2-1,TRBV4-3
CASSTTSGTFGQFF,TGTGCCAGCAGCACCACTAGCGGGACATTTGGGCAGTTCTTC,TRBD2,NA,TRBJ2-1,TRBV7-3
CASWHGTSGSEETQYF,TGTGCCAGCTGGCACGGGACTAGCGGGAGTGAAGAGACCCAGTACTTC,TRBD2,NA,TRBJ2-5,TRBV6-4
CASSRGRGVLERFF,TGTGCCAGCAGCCGCGGCAGGGGGGTCCTTGAGCGGTTCTTT,NA,NA,TRBJ2-1,TRBV14
CASSPPLPWASSDEQYF,TGTGCCAGTAGTCCCCCCCTCCCCTGGGCGTCGTCGGACGAGCAGTACTTC,NA,many,TRBJ2-7,TRBV19
CASIGLAGPSSSTDTQYF,TGTGCCAGCATCGGACTAGCGGGACCCTCTTCAAGCACAGATACGCAGTATTTT,TRBD2,many,TRBJ2-3,TRBV6-6
CASSQEPASQTDTQYF,TGCGCCAGCAGCCAAGAGCCAGCCAGTCAAACAGATACGCAGTATTTT,NA,many,TRBJ2-3,TRBV4-3
CASSAGLAGRRSEQFF,TGTGCCAGCAGTGCGGGGCTAGCGGGCAGACGTTCCGAGCAGTTCTTC,TRBD2,NA,TRBJ2-1,TRBV7-9
CSATRDKLFF,TGCAGTGCTACACGGGACAAACTGTTTTTT,NA,NA,TRBJ1-4,TRBV20-1